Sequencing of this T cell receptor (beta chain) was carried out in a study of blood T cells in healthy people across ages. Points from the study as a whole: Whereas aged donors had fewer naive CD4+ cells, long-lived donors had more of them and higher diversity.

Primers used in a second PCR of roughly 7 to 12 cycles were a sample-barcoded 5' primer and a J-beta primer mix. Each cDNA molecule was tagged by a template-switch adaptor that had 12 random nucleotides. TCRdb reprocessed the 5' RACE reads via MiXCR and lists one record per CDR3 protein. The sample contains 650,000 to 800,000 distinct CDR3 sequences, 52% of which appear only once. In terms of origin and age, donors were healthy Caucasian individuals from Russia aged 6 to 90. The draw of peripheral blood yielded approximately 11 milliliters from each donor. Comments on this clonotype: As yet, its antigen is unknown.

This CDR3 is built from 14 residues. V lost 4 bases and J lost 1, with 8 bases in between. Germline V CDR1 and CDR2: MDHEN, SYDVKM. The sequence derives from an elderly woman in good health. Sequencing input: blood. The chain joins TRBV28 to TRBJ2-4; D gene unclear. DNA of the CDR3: TGTGCCAGCAGTTCCCCCAACGCCAAAAACATTCAGTACTTC. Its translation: CASSSPNAKNIQYF. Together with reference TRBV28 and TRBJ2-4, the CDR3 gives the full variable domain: DVKVTQSSRYLVKRTGEKVFLECVQDMDHENMFWYRQDPGLGLRLIYFSYDVKMKEKGDIPEGYSVSREKKERFSLILESASTNQTSMYLCASSSPNAKNIQYFGAGTRLSVL.